The clone carrying this T cell receptor beta chain appeared a few times. Its antigen is still unknown. The V segment lost 5 bases and the J segment 6 bases; nucleotides outside the gene matches: 6. Germline V gene lookup returns CDR1 SEHNR and CDR2 FQNEAQ (reference sequence). CDR3 length: 15 residues. The sample belongs to a study of shared clonotypes between healthy human individuals. Overall study context: A couple of women and a few men aged 18 to 49 made up the donors.

Using immunoSEQ multiplex PCR, the repertoire was profiled, and TCRdb retains in-frame clones only, with some absent. There are about 2.3 million clones in the sample; under 95% occur only once, and 0.37% lies in the top ten. Whole-study results and caveats: Against clonotypes common to all four donors, non-shared ones had lower generation probabilities. The sharing of 5% to 5.5% of naive CD4 clonotypes was seen across a handful of donors.

This clonotype was obtained from a young man in good health. Some clones in this sample may be carry-over from other donors' samples. This chain joins TRBV7-9 and TRBJ1-5; 11 positions match TRBD1. Sequencing was performed on naive CD4+ T cells from PBMCs. Regarding subset: CD45RA+ positively selected. In nucleotides, the CDR3 is TGTGCCAGCAGCGGTCGGACAGGGGGCGGTCAGCCCCAGCATTTT. This gives the protein CASSGRTGGGQPQHF.